One and the same sample provided the 11 T cell receptor beta chains below, sequenced in a study of CD8 T cells in Susac syndrome. Random hexamers served to reverse transcribe roughly 0.45 to 1 ug RNA. TCRdb reanalysed the immunoSEQ multiplex PCR reads using MiXCR and keeps one entry per CDR3 protein. Altogether about 150,000 distinct CDR3 sequences are present, 95% to 96% being singletons, with the ten largest covering under 0.15%. The sample was CD8+ T cells from PBMCs. These receptors came from a human donor with multiple sclerosis.

The J gene is TRBJ2-7, the V gene TRBV5-6; 8 nucleotides agree with TRBD1. Germline assignment: CDR1 SGHDT and CDR2 YYEEEE. The CDR3 sequence is 17 residues long. With 0 bases clipped from V and 3 bases from J, the junction kept 11 bases outside the gene matches. The CDR3 sequence is CASSLATPDRVNYEQYV. The CDR3 DNA reads TGTGCCAGCAGCTTGGCGACCCCGGACAGGGTAAACTACGAGCAGTACGTC.

This chain uses TRBV28 with TRBJ2-6; TRBD1 matches at 12 bases. This CDR3 has 18 residues. The germline gives CDR1 MDHEN, CDR2 SYDVKM. The V segment lost 5 bases and the J segment 0 bases; nucleotides outside the gene matches: 5. The DNA of the CDR3 is TGTGCCAGCAGTCACGGGACAGGGGGCCCCTCTGGGGCCAACGTCCTGACTTTC. Its protein product is CASSHGTGGPSGANVLTF.

J is TRBJ2-1 and V is TRBV12-3 or TRBV12-4; tentative D call: TRBD2 (5 bases). Trimming removed 5 bases at V and 1 base at J, with 9 bases between. The CDR3 is 14 amino acids. CDR3 bases: TGTGCCAGCAGTCCGGGGAGATCCTACAATGAGCAGTTCTTC. Translated: CASSPGRSYNEQFF.

The J gene is TRBJ2-7, the V gene TRBV29-1; D ambiguous. The CDR3 runs to 15 residues. Trimming removed 0 bases from V and 6 bases from J, with 18 bases in between. Germline CDR1 SQVTM, CDR2 ANQGSEA. In DNA form, the CDR3 reads TGCAGCGTTGAAGATTTGGGGTCCTCCGCCGGCGAGCAGTACTTC. Its protein product is CSVEDLGSSAGEQYF.

The CDR3 DNA is TGTGCCAGCAGTTTATCATCCGGTTGGGGAAACACCATATATTTT. This sequence encodes CASSLSSGWGNTIYF. The rearrangement links TRBV27 to TRBJ1-3; D call uncertain. The CDR3 extends over 15 amino acids. The V gene's germline CDR1 is MNHEY and CDR2 SMNVEV (reference sequence). Trimming removed 0 bases from V and 4 bases from J, with 10 bases in between.

The CDR3 loop is CASSLGAGGVTDTQYF. The CDR3 DNA is TGTGCCAGCAGTTTGGGGGCGGGGGGCGTCACAGATACGCAGTATTTT. This chain connects TRBV27 to TRBJ2-3, with 8 bases fitting TRBD2. Losses at the gene ends were 3 bases for V and 2 bases for J; bases not matched to a gene: 7. Per germline, CDR1 MNHEY and CDR2 SMNVEV (reference sequence). There are 16 residues in the CDR3.

The CDR3 protein is CASSLPTESEKLFF. Written as DNA, the CDR3 is TGTGCCAGCAGCTTACCGACAGAATCCGAAAAACTGTTTTTT. The chain joins TRBV7-9 to TRBJ1-4; D might be TRBD1 (5 bases). CDR3 length equals 14 residues. CDR1 and CDR2 (germline): SEHNR, FQNEAQ (reference sequence). Trimming took 2 bases from V and 8 from J, leaving 12 bases between them.

This sequence joins TRBV9 and TRBJ2-2, with 10 positions matching TRBD1. V dropped 4 bases and J dropped 0; count of bases not matched to a gene: 6. The CDR3 contains 17 residues. Germline V CDR1 and CDR2: SGDLS, YYNGEE. The CDR3 protein is CASSFRQGATNTGELFF. The CDR3 nucleotides read TGTGCCAGCAGCTTTCGACAGGGGGCGACGAACACCGGGGAGCTGTTTTTT.

This clonotype was counted a single time. The rearrangement links TRBV7-2 to TRBJ2-1, with TRBD2 as a possible D gene (5 bases). Trimming removed 5 bases at V and 2 bases at J, with 10 bases between. Per the germline V gene, CDR1 is SGHTA and CDR2 is FQGNSA. The CDR3 length is 14 residues. The DNA for the CDR3 is TGTGCCAGCAGCGGGCGGGTCACCTACAATGAGCAGTTCTTC. This gives the protein CASSGRVTYNEQFF.

This clonotype showed up just once. V is TRBV2 and J is TRBJ2-7; perhaps D is TRBD1 or TRBD2 (6 bases each). The CDR3 covers 14 residues. Germline V gene data show CDR1 as SNHLY and CDR2 as FYNNEI. V was shortened by 7 bases and J by 2 bases, with 15 bases between the two germline ends. The CDR3 here is CASTGGTLAYEQYV. CDR3 sequence (DNA): TGTGCCAGCACTGGGGGGACATTGGCCTACGAGCAGTACGTC.

V and J are TRBV7-9 and TRBJ2-5, with 9 bases fitting TRBD2. In germline, CDR1 is SEHNR, CDR2 FQNEAQ (reference sequence). The CDR3 length is 15 residues. V shed 1 base and J 3 bases; nucleotides not matched to a gene: 3. The CDR3, as DNA: TGTGCCAGCAGCTTAGAGGCTAGCGGGGAAGAGACCCAGTACTTC. Its translation: CASSLEASGEETQYF.